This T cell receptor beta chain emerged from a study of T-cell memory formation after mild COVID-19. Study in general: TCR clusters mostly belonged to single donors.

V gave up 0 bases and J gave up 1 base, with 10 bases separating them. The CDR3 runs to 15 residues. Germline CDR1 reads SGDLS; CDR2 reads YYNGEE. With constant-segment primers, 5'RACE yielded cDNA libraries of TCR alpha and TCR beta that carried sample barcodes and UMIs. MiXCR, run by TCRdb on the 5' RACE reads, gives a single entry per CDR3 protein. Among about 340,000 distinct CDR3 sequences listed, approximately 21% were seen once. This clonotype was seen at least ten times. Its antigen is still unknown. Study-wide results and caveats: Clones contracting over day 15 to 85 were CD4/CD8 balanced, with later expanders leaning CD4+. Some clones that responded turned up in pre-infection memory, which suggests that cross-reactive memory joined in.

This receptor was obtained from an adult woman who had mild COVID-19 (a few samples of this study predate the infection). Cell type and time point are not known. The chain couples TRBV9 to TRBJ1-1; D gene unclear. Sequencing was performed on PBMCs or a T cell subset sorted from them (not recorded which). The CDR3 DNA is TGTGCCAGCAGCGTAGAACCTCATCGGAACACTGAAGCTTTCTTT. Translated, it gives CASSVEPHRNTEAFF.